The clone carrying this T cell receptor beta chain was observed at least ten times. Its antigen is currently unknown. Investigators prepared the TCR beta libraries by applying iRepertoire HTBI primers and Arm-PCR of CDR3 regions. As originally analysed: From all samples, identification returned 12 to 15 TRBJ and approximately 67 TRBV segments. TCRdb analysed the multiplex PCR reads with MiXCR anew, one entry per CDR3 protein. These V and J calls rely on TCRdb rather than the paper's analysis. The table shows hundreds of thousands of distinct CDR3 sequences, with approximately 12% occurring only once. This record belongs to a study of regulatory T cells in long-lasting Graves disease. Germline CDR1 is SGDLS and CDR2 is YYNGEE. V trimming: 0 bases; J trimming: 7 bases; junction bases outside the gene matches: 3. This CDR3 has 15 amino acids. General observations from the study: It was possible that the small sample size reduced accuracy.

Time point defined: newly diagnosed GD, antithyroid drugs for less than 3 months. PBMC-derived RNA was used for the TCR library. In each case, Graves' disease was diagnosed per American Thyroid Association guidelines. The same sample was also studied in work on T cells in Graves' hyperthyroidism and ophthalmopathy. That study reports: Appearing also in blood were most of the thyroid clonotypes expanded above 0.001.

This rearrangement joins TRBV9 to TRBJ2-1; 11 positions agree with TRBD2. The sequencing used peripheral blood mononuclear cells (PBMCs), collected at new diagnosis, from a patient treated with antithyroid drugs. This sequence originates from a young woman with Graves disease. The CDR3 nucleotides read TGTGCCAGCAGCGTAGGGACTAGCGGGTGGAATGAGCAGTTCTTC. It specifies CASSVGTSGWNEQFF.